This T cell receptor beta chain was obtained from a study of shared clonotypes between healthy human individuals. None of the donors, who were healthy HIV-negative adults, had recently had acute infections or vaccinations. This clone is a singleton in its sample. The sample has other DNA sequences that encode this CDR3 too. At a deep level, the assay was run. The sorted-subset replicate PCRs were given 200 ng DNA, which is around 29,000 T cell genomes. Some clones are missing from TCRdb's copy, which holds only in-frame ones; the method was immunoSEQ multiplex PCR. The sample yields 2 million to 3 million clones, approximately 93% seen once. V shed 0 bases, J shed 4 bases, and the junction held 4 bases outside the gene matches. CDR1 is SGDLS, CDR2 YYNGEE, per germline. The CDR3 runs 14 residues.

The specimen sequenced was naive CD4+ T cells from PBMCs. As for subset: CD45RA+ positively selected. This receptor was identified in a man between 18 and 29 years old in good health. Some clones in this sample may be carry-over from other donors' samples. The chain joins TRBV9 to TRBJ2-7; TRBD1 agrees at 7 bases. DNA of the CDR3: TGTGCCAGCAGCGTAGGACAGGGTAATTACGAGCAGTACTTC. Protein sequence: CASSVGQGNYEQYF.